These T cell receptor beta chains were read from a single sample in a study of blood T cell repertoires in COVID-19. Here immunoSEQ multiplex PCR was the method, and the copy in TCRdb shows in-frame clones only, minus some. The sample holds around 250,000 clones, 86% seen once. Specimen: peripheral blood. Every receptor here comes from a woman aged 80 or older with COVID-19, enrolled during active disease. CDR3s include the opening cysteine and the closing phenylalanine or tryptophan. The order of the fields is D gene, clone size, J gene, V gene, CDR3 DNA, CDR3 protein. The D gene is left open where the match is weak. Expanded clones are given a class, and other clones once, few, many or no size at all.

- | - | TRBJ2-5 | TRBV7-2 | TGTGCCAGCAGCGCTAGGCTCACTCAAGAGACCCAGTACTTC | CASSARLTQETQYF
- | - | TRBJ1-3 | TRBV7-9 | TGTGCCAGCAGCCCAGACACCGGAAACACCATATATTTT | CASSPDTGNTIYF
- | - | TRBJ2-7 | TRBV6-6 | TGTGCCAGCAGCAGGGACAATTCCTACGAGCAGTACTTC | CASSRDNSYEQYF
- | - | TRBJ1-5 | TRBV28 | TGTGCCAGCAGTTTACTGAATCAGCCCCAGCATTTT | CASSLLNQPQHF
TRBD2 | - | TRBJ2-3 | TRBV4-2 | TGTGCCAGCAGCCAAGATAAAAGGACTAGCGGATCCACAGATACGCAGTATTTT | CASSQDKRTSGSTDTQYF
TRBD2 | - | TRBJ2-5 | TRBV29-1 | TGCAGCGTTGGGCCGACTAGCGGGGGTGAGACCCAGTACTTC | CSVGPTSGGETQYF
TRBD1 | - | TRBJ1-1 | TRBV19 | TGTGCCAGCCGGACAGGGGCCGCCGGCACTGAAGCTTTCTTT | CASRTGAAGTEAFF
- | few | TRBJ1-2 | TRBV29-1 | TGCAGCGTTGAGTGGCAGGGCCGCTATGGCTACACCTTC | CSVEWQGRYGYTF
TRBD2 | - | TRBJ2-3 | TRBV9 | TGTGCCAGCAGCTCCCGGACTAATAGCGGGGGCACAGATACGCAGTATTTT | CASSSRTNSGGTDTQYF
TRBD2 | - | TRBJ2-3 | TRBV5-1 | TGCGCCAGCAGCCGTATACCCCTAGCGGGGGGGCAGAAAGATACGCAGTATTTT | CASSRIPLAGGQKDTQYF
TRBD1 | - | TRBJ1-2 | TRBV30 | TGTGCCTGGAGTGGGGGGGACAGGGGGTCCTATGGCTACACCTTC | CAWSGGDRGSYGYTF
TRBD1 | - | TRBJ1-6 | TRBV9 | TGTGCCAGCAGCGTAGAGGGACAGGGGTTGGGTTCACCCCTCCACTTT | CASSVEGQGLGSPLHF
- | - | TRBJ1-2 | TRBV2 | TGTGCCAGCAGTGAGGCCGCAGTCTACTATGGCTACACCTTC | CASSEAAVYYGYTF
- | once | TRBJ1-2 | TRBV6-2/TRBV6-3 | TGTGCCAGCAGTTACGGAGGGGTACTCGGAGGCTACACCTTC | CASSYGGVLGGYTF
- | - | TRBJ1-1 | TRBV3-1/TRBV3-2 | TGTGCCAGCAGCCCCGGGACAACGAACACTGAAGCTTTCTTT | CASSPGTTNTEAFF
TRBD1 | - | TRBJ1-1 | TRBV10-1 | TGCGCCAGCAGTCAATTAGCCGGGACAGGCGTCACTGAAGCTTTCTTT | CASSQLAGTGVTEAFF
- | few | TRBJ1-3 | TRBV28 | TGTGCCAGCAACCTCAGGGGAGGGCGAGGAAACACCATATATTTT | CASNLRGGRGNTIYF
- | - | TRBJ2-3 | TRBV5-1 | TGCGCCAGCAGCTTGGCTCCGGGGGCAGATACGCAGTATTTT | CASSLAPGADTQYF
TRBD1 | few | TRBJ2-2 | TRBV5-1 | TGCGCCAGCAGCTCCGGGACAGGGAACACCGGGGAGCTGTTTTTT | CASSSGTGNTGELFF
- | - | TRBJ1-6 | TRBV9 | TGTGCCAGCAGCGAAGGGAACACAGGGAATTCACCCCTCCACTTT | CASSEGNTGNSPLHF
- | - | TRBJ1-1 | TRBV6-5 | TGTGCCAGCAGTACCCCTTGGGCGGGGAACACTGAAGCTTTCTTT | CASSTPWAGNTEAFF
TRBD1 | - | TRBJ1-2 | TRBV9 | TGTGCCAGCAGCGCAGGGACAGGGGGCTTCTATGGCTACACCTTC | CASSAGTGGFYGYTF
TRBD1 | - | TRBJ2-1 | TRBV7-6 | TGTGCCAGCAGCTTGGGCGACAGGGGGGCCAATGAGCAGTTCTTC | CASSLGDRGANEQFF
- | - | TRBJ2-2 | TRBV5-5 | TGTGCCAGCAGCTTGGGGCTAGCGTTGGGGGAGCTGTTTTTT | CASSLGLALGELFF
- | - | TRBJ1-4 | TRBV29-1 | TGCAGCGTAGCAAATGAAAAACTGTTTTTT | CSVANEKLFF
- | - | TRBJ1-5 | TRBV7-2 | TGTGCCAGCAGCTTAGTCTCAGTTCAGCCCCAGCATTTT | CASSLVSVQPQHF
TRBD1 | - | TRBJ2-5 | TRBV5-1 | TGCGCCAGCAGCGCCGGGACAGGGGGCGAGACCCAGTACTTC | CASSAGTGGETQYF
- | - | TRBJ2-6 | TRBV6-2/TRBV6-3 | TGTGCCAGCAGTTACTCATCGGGGGCTGGGGCCAACGTCCTGACTTTC | CASSYSSGAGANVLTF
- | - | TRBJ2-1 | TRBV3-1/TRBV3-2 | TGTGCCAGCAGCCAAGGGGGGGGCTTCCCTCATGAGCAGTTCTTC | CASSQGGGFPHEQFF
- | - | TRBJ1-4 | TRBV18 | TGTGCCAGCGCCAGATCCACAACTAATGAAAAACTGTTTTTT | CASARSTTNEKLFF
- | - | TRBJ1-6 | TRBV9 | TGTGCCAGCAGCGTAGAGGAGGCAGTTGTTTCACCCCTCCACTTT | CASSVEEAVVSPLHF
- | - | TRBJ2-7 | TRBV3-1/TRBV3-2 | TGTGCCAGCAGCCCGACATCTTCCTGCAACGAGCAGTACTTC | CASSPTSSCNEQYF
TRBD1 | - | TRBJ1-2 | TRBV29-1 | TGCAGCGTGTGGGGACAGCGTAACTATGGCTACACCTTC | CSVWGQRNYGYTF
- | - | TRBJ1-1 | TRBV5-1 | TGCGCCAGCAGCCCTTCTCAGCGGGCCGCCGCTGAAGCTTTCTTT | CASSPSQRAAAEAFF
- | - | TRBJ2-1 | TRBV19 | TGTGCCAGTAGTATAGCCAGGGATCACAATGAGCAGTTCTTC | CASSIARDHNEQFF
- | - | TRBJ2-5 | TRBV5-1 | TGCGCCAGCAGCTTGAGCCCAGGGGAGACCCAGTACTTC | CASSLSPGETQYF
TRBD1 | - | TRBJ1-2 | TRBV10-3 | TGTGCCATCAGCGGGGACAGATATGGCTACACCTTC | CAISGDRYGYTF
TRBD1 | - | TRBJ2-1 | TRBV11-3 | TGTGCCAGCAGCTTAGAGGGACGGACAGGGTATGGGAATGAGCAGTTCTTC | CASSLEGRTGYGNEQFF
- | - | TRBJ1-5 | TRBV12-3/TRBV12-4 | TGTGCCAGCAGTTTGGGGAGGGTTTGGCATTTT | CASSLGRVWHF
- | - | TRBJ2-3 | TRBV3-1/TRBV3-2 | TGTGCCAGCAGCCAAGAAGGGGCAGATACGCAGTATTTT | CASSQEGADTQYF
- | - | TRBJ1-1 | TRBV18 | TGTGCCAGCTCACCACCGGCTGGGAACACTGAAGCTTTCTTT | CASSPPAGNTEAFF
TRBD2 | - | TRBJ2-1 | TRBV3-1/TRBV3-2 | TGTGCCAGCAGCCAACATAGCGGGGGGGCCGATGAGCAGTTCTTC | CASSQHSGGADEQFF
TRBD1 | - | TRBJ1-1 | TRBV19 | TGTGCCAGTGCTACACAGGGGGCGCGTACTGAAGCTTTCTTT | CASATQGARTEAFF
- | - | TRBJ2-5 | TRBV19 | TGTGCCAGTAGACAGGCCGGGGAGACCCAGTACTTC | CASRQAGETQYF
- | - | TRBJ1-4 | TRBV19 | TGTGCCAGTAGTATCAGCGGGTCTGAAAAACTGTTTTTT | CASSISGSEKLFF